These 7 T cell receptor beta chains were sequenced from one sample in a study of glioma-infiltrating T cells after dendritic cell vaccination. Profiling relied on immunoSEQ multiplex PCR, and the TCRdb table lists in-frame clones only, not all of them. Counted here are some 58,000 clones, approximately 81% occurring once; the ten biggest clones make up about 8.3%. Time point noted: after dendritic cell vaccination, including at tumor progression/relapse. Source: blood, taken after dendritic cell vaccination. These receptors were obtained from a human donor with glioblastoma.

The chain uses TRBV19 and TRBJ1-5, with 10 bases matching TRBD1. The length of the CDR3 is 16 residues. In germline, CDR1 is LNHDA, CDR2 SQIVND (reference sequence). The V gene end was trimmed by 3 bases and the J gene end by 7 bases; junction bases not matched to a gene: 9. The CDR3 loop reads CASSMGTGASGQPQHF. The CDR3 DNA is TGTGCCAGTAGTATGGGGACAGGGGCAAGCGGGCAGCCCCAGCATTTT.

V is TRBV19 and J is TRBJ2-7, with TRBD1 matching 10 bases. Losses at the gene ends were 6 bases for V and 3 bases for J; bases not matched to a gene: 8. CDR1 LNHDA and CDR2 SQIVND come from the germline V gene (reference sequence). This CDR3 region has 15 residues. The CDR3 nucleotides read TGTGCCAGTAGAGGACCGGGACAGGGGATCTACGAGCAGTACTTC. Its translation is CASRGPGQGIYEQYF.

The rearrangement uses TRBV5-1 and TRBJ2-7, with 8 bases that match TRBD1. CDR1 is SGHRS, CDR2 YFSETQ, per germline. This CDR3 spans 12 amino acids. Trimming cost V 9 bases and J 6 bases; bases outside gene matches: 8. Here the CDR3 DNA reads TGCGCCATCCAGGGGGCTAAGGGCGAGCAGTACTTC. Translated, it gives CAIQGAKGEQYF.

This rearrangement joins TRBV6-5 to TRBJ2-1, with 7 nucleotides matching TRBD2. This CDR3 comprises 12 residues. With 3 bases clipped from V and 8 bases from J, the junction kept 1 base outside the gene matches. CDR1 and CDR2 from the germline V gene are MNHEY and SVGAGI. CDR3 protein: CASSYAGDEQFF. CDR3 coding DNA: TGTGCCAGCAGTTATGCGGGAGATGAGCAGTTCTTC.

DNA for the CDR3: TGTGCCAGCAGTTTATTAGGGACTTTATCCTCCTACGAGCAGTACTTC. Its translation: CASSLLGTLSSYEQYF. The rearrangement uses TRBV27 and TRBJ2-7, with D possibly TRBD2 on 6 matching bases. Trimming removed 1 base from V and 0 bases from J, with 13 bases in between. Germline V gene lookup returns CDR1 MNHEY and CDR2 SMNVEV (reference sequence). CDR3 length equals 16 residues.

The CDR3 bases are TGTGCCAGCAGCCAAACAGGGGGCGTCGTCCAGTACTTC. This sequence encodes CASSQTGGVVQYF. V gene TRBV7-6 combines with J gene TRBJ2-5, with TRBD1 identical over 9 bases. Trimming removed 5 bases from V and 10 bases from J; junction bases left unmatched: 8. Germline CDR1 reads SGHVS; CDR2 reads FNYEAQ. The CDR3 sequence is 13 residues long.

CDR3 in DNA: TGTGCCAGCAGCCAATACAAGCGGCCAGGGGGCCTCCAGGACTATGGCTACACCTTC. Residues: CASSQYKRPGGLQDYGYTF. The J gene is TRBJ1-2, the V gene TRBV16; 8 nucleotides align to TRBD1. The CDR3 is 19 residues long. Germline V gene lookup returns CDR1 KGHSY and CDR2 FQNENV. V gave up 1 base and J gave up 3 bases; unmatched junction bases: 16.